One sample yielded the 27 T cell receptor beta chains listed below, sequenced in a study of OX40 agonist ivuxolimab in advanced cancers. The data were produced by immunoSEQ multiplex PCR, yet TCRdb's version contains in-frame clones alone and is incomplete. The sample yields over 30,000 clones, roughly 91% seen once. The input for sequencing was CD4+ or CD8+ T cells sorted from blood, taken in a trial of the OX40 agonist ivuxolimab. The receptors shown here come from an adult with an advanced solid tumor such as melanoma, head and neck, liver or kidney cancer.

The V gene is TRBV5-4, the J gene TRBJ1-1; 8 positions agree with TRBD1. The V gene end was trimmed by 3 bases and the J gene end by 5 bases; junction bases not matched to a gene: 9. The CDR3 runs to 15 residues. Germline CDR1 and CDR2: SGHNT and YYREEE (reference sequence). CDR3 amino acids: CASSSNQGAQTEAFF. The CDR3 nucleotides read TGTGCCAGCAGCTCGAATCAGGGGGCGCAGACTGAAGCTTTCTTT. Drawing the rest from reference TRBV5-4 and TRBJ1-1, the complete variable domain is ETGVTQSPTHLIKTRGQQVTLRCSSQSGHNTVSWYQQALGQGPQFIFQYYREEENGRGNFPPRFSGLQFPNYSSELNVNALELDDSALYLCASSSNQGAQTEAFFGQGTRLTVV.

The chain couples TRBV7-9 to TRBJ2-5; D unclear. Per germline, CDR1 SEHNR and CDR2 FQNEAQ (reference sequence). With 4 bases removed from V and 5 bases from J, the gap between germline ends came to 5 bases. The CDR3 has 11 amino acids. The CDR3 spells CASSSRETQYF. For the CDR3, the DNA is TGTGCCAGCAGCTCCCGGGAGACCCAGTACTTC.

The rearrangement links TRBV6-1 to TRBJ1-1; 10 bases fit TRBD1. Germline V lookup: CDR1 MNHNS, CDR2 SASEGT. The CDR3 contains 13 residues. V gave up 11 bases and J gave up 4 bases; unmatched junction bases: 7. The CDR3 loop is CAGGDRGLTEAFF. CDR3 bases: TGTGCCGGGGGGGACAGGGGACTCACTGAAGCTTTCTTT.

The V and J genes are TRBV5-1 and TRBJ1-1; 7 bases are a match to TRBD1. CDR3 length equals 17 residues. Looked up from germline, CDR1 is SGHRS and CDR2 is YFSETQ. Trimming removed 3 bases from V and 3 bases from J; junction bases left unmatched: 14. In DNA form, the CDR3 reads TGCGCCAGCAGCTGGTCAGGGGGAATTTTTACGGACACTGAAGCTTTCTTT. Translation gives CASSWSGGIFTDTEAFF.

This clone was seen only a few times. The rearrangement uses TRBV9 and TRBJ1-1; TRBD1 might be the D (5 bases). The CDR3 contains 11 residues. Germline lookup yields CDR1 SGDLS and CDR2 YYNGEE. V gave up 10 bases and J gave up 3 bases, with 10 bases separating them. The CDR3 DNA sequence: TGTGCCGCAGGGTGTGACACTGAAGCTTTCTTT. This codes for CAAGCDTEAFF.

This clone was picked up one time. The chain uses TRBV18 and TRBJ2-4, with 16 nucleotides matching TRBD2. The junction had 6 bases not matched to a gene; V was cut back by 3 bases and J by 7 bases. Per germline, CDR1 KGHSH and CDR2 LQKENI. The CDR3 sequence is 17 residues long. The CDR3 DNA is TGTGCCAGCTCACCCGGGACTAGCGGGAGGGATGTGAACATTCAGTACTTC. Its protein is CASSPGTSGRDVNIQYF.

This chain links TRBV2 with TRBJ2-5; no clear D. V was trimmed by 2 bases and J by 4 bases, leaving 14 bases between them. This CDR3 contains 15 residues. The germline V gene has CDR1 SNHLY and CDR2 FYNNEI. The CDR3 region is CASSELQGVGETQYF. The DNA for the CDR3 is TGTGCCAGCAGTGAACTCCAAGGTGTGGGAGAGACCCAGTACTTC.

The chain links TRBV6-6 to TRBJ2-7; either TRBD1 or TRBD2 may supply D (5 bases each). V shed 3 bases and J shed 6 bases, with 9 bases lying between them. The length of the CDR3 is 12 residues. The germline CDR1 and CDR2 sequences are MNHNY and SVGAGI (reference sequence). This CDR3 reads CASSYVGGEQYF. The CDR3 DNA follows: TGTGCCAGCAGTTATGTTGGGGGCGAGCAGTACTTC.

The V gene is TRBV27, the J gene TRBJ1-4; 8 positions agree with TRBD1. CDR1 MNHEY and CDR2 SMNVEV come from the germline V gene (reference sequence). With 3 bases clipped from V and 7 bases from J, the junction kept 7 bases outside the gene matches. CDR3 length: 15 residues. The CDR3 DNA is TGTGCCAGCAGTTTTCGGACAGGGTGGAGTGAAAAACTGTTTTTT. Amino acid sequence: CASSFRTGWSEKLFF.

V is TRBV10-3 and J is TRBJ2-4, with D tentatively TRBD1 (7 bases). V lost 0 bases and J 6 bases, leaving 12 bases between the germline ends. The CDR3 runs 15 residues. Germline values: CDR1 ENHRY, CDR2 SYGVKD. The CDR3 DNA is TGTGCCATCAGTGAGTCGGTCCAGGGGGGAAACATTCAGTACTTC. Encoded protein: CAISESVQGGNIQYF.

About this clone itself: This specimen includes other DNA sequences encoding the same CDR3. The chain links TRBV30 to TRBJ2-5, with TRBD2 identical over 10 bases. V shed 5 bases and J 5 bases; nucleotides not matched to a gene: 8. This CDR3 is built from 14 residues. The germline V gene encodes CDR1 GTSNPN and CDR2 SVGIG (reference sequence). For the CDR3, the DNA is TGTGCCTGGGGTCGAGCGGGAGGGGGGGAGACCCAGTACTTC. The encoded protein is CAWGRAGGGETQYF.

This sequence joins TRBV6-1 and TRBJ2-5; either TRBD1 or TRBD2 may fit D (5 bases each). The J call may be mistaken, given a closer DNA end match to TRBJ2-7. This CDR3 has 15 amino acids. Germline lookup yields CDR1 MNHNS and CDR2 SASEGT. The CDR3: CASSEGRASPYEQYF. The CDR3 DNA follows: TGTGCCAGCAGTGAGGGACGAGCCTCCCCCTACGAGCAGTACTTC.

The chain joins TRBV11-1 to TRBJ1-2, with a weak D call TRBD1 (5 bases). CDR1 is SGHAT and CDR2 is FQDESV in the germline V gene (reference sequence). Trimming shortened V by 5 bases and J by 8 bases, and 21 bases separated the two germline ends. This CDR3 region has 15 residues. The CDR3 nucleotides are TGTGCCAGCAGCGCCCGACGGGAGGGGATTGGCGGCTACACCTTC. Translation: CASSARREGIGGYTF.

The CDR3 is CASSETLGDTQYF. The CDR3 DNA reads TGTGCCAGCAGTGAGACTCTCGGGGATACGCAGTATTTT. V gene TRBV6-1 combines with J gene TRBJ2-3; D is ambiguous. The CDR3 consists of 13 residues. The V gene lost 3 bases and the J gene lost 6 bases, with 10 bases spanning the gap. Germline V gives CDR1 MNHNS, CDR2 SASEGT.

The rearrangement joins TRBV23-1 to TRBJ2-6; D is unresolved. TRBV23-1 is placed among ORFs of uncertain function. The CDR3 has 17 residues. Trimming left V 5 bases short and J 5 bases short, with 19 bases between. CDR3 coding DNA: TGCGCCAGCAGTGTGCTTACGCAACAAAGTCGGGCCAACGTCCTGACTTTC. Translation: CASSVLTQQSRANVLTF.

The chain links TRBV28 to TRBJ2-1; the D gene is possibly TRBD1 (6 bases). The CDR3 runs 15 residues. V was shortened by 10 bases and J by 3 bases, with 19 bases between the two germline ends. CDR1 and CDR2 from the germline V gene are MDHEN and SYDVKM. The CDR3 region is CATSGAFLNYNEQFF. CDR3 coding DNA: TGTGCCACCTCAGGGGCCTTTCTGAACTACAATGAGCAGTTCTTC.

The chain is built from TRBV7-2 and TRBJ1-1, with D uncertain. Deletions cut 2 bases from V and 1 base from J, with 8 bases between. Germline V gene sequence: CDR1 SGHTA, CDR2 FQGNSA. The CDR3 has 14 residues. The CDR3 region is CASSLNPGNTEAFF. For the CDR3, the DNA is TGTGCCAGCAGCTTAAATCCAGGGAACACTGAAGCTTTCTTT.

V usage is TRBV7-9 and J usage is TRBJ2-3, with 7 bases aligning to TRBD2. The CDR3 covers 16 residues. Trimming took 4 bases from V and 2 from J; bases not matched to a gene: 9. The germline V gene encodes CDR1 SEHNR and CDR2 FQNEAQ (reference sequence). CDR3 nucleotides: TGTGCCAGCAGCTCCATCGGGGGGACCTTCACAGATACGCAGTATTTT. It is translated as CASSSIGGTFTDTQYF. The whole variable domain, remainder taken from reference TRBV7-9 and TRBJ2-3, is DTGVSQNPRHKITKRGQNVTFRCDPISEHNRLYWYRQTLGQGPEFLTYFQNEAQLEKSRLLSDRFSAERPKGSFSTLEIQRTEQGDSAMYLCASSSIGGTFTDTQYFGPGTRLTVL.

V usage is TRBV5-4 and J usage is TRBJ2-1, with a tentative D call TRBD1 (5 bases). Germline lookup yields CDR1 SGHNT and CDR2 YYREEE (reference sequence). The CDR3 loop spans 16 amino acids. Trimming stripped 0 bases from V and 0 bases from J, with 10 bases between. CDR3 DNA sequence: TGTGCCAGCAGCTTGGATCGTGACAGCTCCTACAATGAGCAGTTCTTC. Translation: CASSLDRDSSYNEQFF. Together with reference TRBV5-4 and TRBJ2-1, the CDR3 gives the full variable domain: ETGVTQSPTHLIKTRGQQVTLRCSSQSGHNTVSWYQQALGQGPQFIFQYYREEENGRGNFPPRFSGLQFPNYSSELNVNALELDDSALYLCASSLDRDSSYNEQFFGPGTRLTVL.

The V gene is TRBV5-1, the J gene TRBJ1-4, with TRBD1 matching 10 bases. Germline V lookup: CDR1 SGHRS, CDR2 YFSETQ. V shed 4 bases, J shed 9 bases, and the junction held 9 bases outside the gene matches. The CDR3 loop spans 15 amino acids. The CDR3 bases are TGCGCCAGCAGCGAAGGGACAGGGGAAAGGAAAAAACTGTTTTTT. This codes for CASSEGTGERKKLFF.

This chain uses TRBV5-6 with TRBJ2-7; possible D gene TRBD2, 6 bases. The CDR3 has 13 amino acids. The ends were cut back, 1 base at V and 4 bases at J, with 9 bases in the middle. The germline V gene has CDR1 SGHDT and CDR2 YYEEEE. The CDR3 spells CASSLTSLYEQYF. For the CDR3, the DNA is TGTGCCAGCAGCTTGACTAGCTTGTACGAGCAGTACTTC.

This chain uses TRBV28 with TRBJ1-2; D gene unclear. The CDR3 covers 13 residues. Between the trimmed V and J ends, which lost 2 bases and 3 bases, there was a span of 7 bases. CDR1 MDHEN and CDR2 SYDVKM come from the germline V gene. As DNA, the CDR3 is TGTGCCAGCAGTTTACGACAAGACTATGGCTACACCTTC. Amino acids: CASSLRQDYGYTF.

This chain connects TRBV2 to TRBJ2-2, with 10 bases matching TRBD1. Looked up from germline, CDR1 is SNHLY and CDR2 is FYNNEI. The J segment lost 7 bases and the V segment lost 6 bases, leaving 2 bases of the junction unmatched. This CDR3 spans 13 amino acids. CDR3 DNA sequence: TGTGCCAGCAGGGACAGGGGGATCGGGGAGCTGTTTTTT. Its protein is CASRDRGIGELFF.

The chain is built from TRBV2 and TRBJ2-3, with D maybe TRBD2 (5 bases). V shed 6 bases and J shed 0 bases, with 19 bases lying between them. Germline-derived CDR1 and CDR2 are SNHLY and FYNNEI. The CDR3 consists of 17 residues. CDR3 DNA: TGTGCCAGCAGCGTCCGAATGGGCCAGCGGAGCACAGATACGCAGTATTTT. Translating gives CASSVRMGQRSTDTQYF.

V and J are TRBV11-2 and TRBJ1-1; 7 bases are shared with TRBD1. The V gene end was trimmed by 5 bases and the J gene end by 1 base; junction bases not matched to a gene: 7. CDR3 size: 15 residues. From germline, CDR1 is SGHAT and CDR2 FQNNGV. The CDR3: CASSVLTGQNTEAFF. CDR3 bases: TGTGCCAGCAGCGTACTGACAGGGCAGAACACTGAAGCTTTCTTT.

V is TRBV7-8 and J is TRBJ1-1; D call uncertain. Germline V gene data show CDR1 as SGHVS and CDR2 as FQNEAQ. The CDR3 contains 14 residues. The germline V and J ends were trimmed by 1 base and 5 bases, with 11 bases remaining between them. The CDR3 nucleotides read TGTGCCAGCAGCTTAGATGGCGGGTGGACTGAAGCTTTCTTT. This codes for CASSLDGGWTEAFF.

The V and J genes are TRBV7-2 and TRBJ2-1; TRBD1 agrees at 7 bases. The length of the CDR3 is 14 residues. With V trimmed by 5 bases and J by 0 bases, 1 base remained unmatched. From germline, CDR1 is SGHTA and CDR2 FQGNSA. CDR3 region: CASSRTGSYNEQFF. In nucleotides, the CDR3 is TGTGCCAGCAGCCGGACAGGCTCCTACAATGAGCAGTTCTTC. The full variable domain, in which reference TRBV7-2 and TRBJ2-1 provide the parts outside the CDR3, is GAGVSQSPSNKVTEKGKDVELRCDPISGHTALYWYRQSLGQGLEFLIYFQGNSAPDKSGLPSDRFSAERTGGSVSTLTIQRTQQEDSAVYLCASSRTGSYNEQFFGPGTRLTVL.